These T cell receptor beta chains were read from a single sample in a study of blood T cell repertoires in COVID-19. Profiling relied on immunoSEQ multiplex PCR, and the TCRdb table lists in-frame clones only, not all of them. Counted here are 50,000 or so clones, under 90% occurring once; the ten biggest clones make up 2.6%. The sequenced sample was peripheral blood. All receptors come from a man aged 45-60 years with acute or convalescent COVID-19. CDR3s leave out the opening cysteine and the closing phenylalanine or tryptophan. D genes are given only for firm matches. Clone sizes are given selectively: once, few, many, or a class where the clone is expanded.

clone_size j_call v_call d_call cdr3_aa
. TRBJ2-5 TRBV11-2 TRBD1 ASSLGTGAEAQY
. TRBJ2-3 TRBV10-3 TRBD2 AISETSGGANTDTQY
. TRBJ1-2 TRBV5-1 . ASSLAGGGDGYT
. TRBJ2-1 TRBV12-3/TRBV12-4 . ASSPLEF
. TRBJ1-1 TRBV10-3 TRBD1 ATLGFTGVNTEAF
few TRBJ1-1 TRBV4-1 . ASSQDLEVRTEAF
. TRBJ2-5 TRBV18 TRBD2 ASSPIAGGKTQY
. TRBJ1-5 TRBV7-8 . ASSLGSTSAQH
. TRBJ1-6 TRBV27 . ASSFSNSPLH
. TRBJ2-1 TRBV5-1 TRBD1 ASSLVGTGSYNEQF
. TRBJ1-1 TRBV19 . ASTQNVEAF
. TRBJ1-5 TRBV3-1/TRBV3-2 . ASSPSGGNQPQH
. TRBJ2-3 TRBV20-1 . SASRSTSTDTQY
. TRBJ2-3 TRBV6-5 TRBD1 ASRPGQGDTQY
. TRBJ2-1 TRBV7-2 TRBD1 ASSLEAGTGDNEQF